This TCR beta chain originates from a study of shared clonotypes between healthy human individuals (TCRdb year 2020). Study-wide context: The cohort comprised a couple of women and a few men aged 18 to 49 years. To increase sequencing depth and limit assay-specific biases, different laboratories used diverse techniques to prepare libraries and sequence TCR repertoires. To estimate repertoire size and how much clonotypes are shared between individuals, the study performed deep sequencing of blood TCR repertoires from roughly five healthy adults. Between about 0.85 and 9.5 billion PBMCs per donor were obtained by leukapheresis. The paper's findings and limits, for the study overall: Pairwise subsampling led to the expectation that sequencing depth would affect the degree of clonotype sharing among donors. Because the study included only a small number of donors, the genetic and exposure-history diversity represented was limited. Only blood was sampled, and tissue TCR repertoires likely differ from those in blood.

The donors were healthy, HIV-negative adults who had no recently reported acute infections or vaccinations. Every donor was a Caucasian adult living in Nashville, Tennessee, USA. In the unsorted samples, around 81 million PBMCs were counted, and genomic DNA was extracted using the QIAamp DNA Blood Mini kit. Blood was obtained by leukapheresis, after which PBMCs were separated by Ficoll-Histopaque density gradient centrifugation and cryopreserved in liquid nitrogen vapor phase. TCR CDR3 regions were amplified from genomic DNA by multiplex PCR using the deep immunoSEQ assay. Genomic DNA extracted from each cell subset was distributed evenly over all wells of several immunoSEQ 96-well plates, and each plate served as one replicate. Each replicate PCR for unsorted PBMC received approximately 0.3 ug genomic DNA, equal to tens of thousands of T cell genomes. Ten immunoSEQ deep assay plates were used to sequence the unsorted PBMC genomic DNA. Purified libraries were quantified with a Qubit 3.0 fluorometer, sized on a Bioanalyzer 2100, and re-quantified with the KAPA Library Quantification kit. Each immunoSEQ 96-well plate was sequenced on its own single-read 150-cycle Illumina NextSeq 550 flow cell. In the source study's methods: The immunoSEQ output contained only junctional sequences without quality scores, so filtering could not match that applied to full-length reads. Sequences were annotated with PyIR, a Python wrapper for IgBLAST v1.9, and V/J genes and CDR3 were assigned using IMGT germline references. Reads were filtered out if the reads had weak V/J assignments (E-value above 1e-6), no CDR3, stop codons, out-of-frame junctions, or ambiguous translated residues. V3J clonotypes were defined as sequences sharing the same inferred V gene, J gene, and CDR3 amino acid sequence. To compute the percentage overlap between repertoires, the number of shared unique clonotypes was divided by the size of the smaller repertoire. RTK rarefaction, the Chao1 estimator, and Recon v2.1 estimates of unobserved clonotypes were used to assess repertoire richness. TCRdb took this table from immuneACCESS and kept in-frame rearrangements with V and J called. Such tables lack part of the clones; where checked against another copy, unresolved V genes explain under half of the gap, and the rest is unexplained. V, J and clone size reflect that table, while D and trimming were determined from the DNA. The sample profile shows some 490,000 clones; 81% of them were found once. The top ten clones comprise roughly 13% of the sample.

Looking up the germline V gene yields CDR1 SGHTA and CDR2 FQGNSA. V is reduced by 4 bases and J by 5 bases, leaving a spacing of 9 bases between them. CDR3 length: 13 amino acids, cysteine to phenylalanine. This entry keeps only the CDR3 DNA: 39 bases, framed from base 1. This clone has a single count. Its antigen remains undetermined. Base qualities are not provided; no much larger clone lies one nucleotide away. The receptor was derived from a woman in her thirties or forties in good health. Some clones in this sample may be carry-over from other donors' samples. The chain links TRBV7-2 with TRBJ1-5; too little of a D gene remains to name it. The specimen was PBMCs. Here is the DNA: TGTGCCAGCAGCTCCGCCCCGGATCAGCCCCAGCATTTT. Its coded protein is CASSSAPDQPQHF.